This is a list of T cell receptor beta chains from one sample in a study of pediatric ulcerative colitis. Sequenced by immunoSEQ multiplex PCR; TCRdb stores in-frame clones only, minus some. The repertoire holds roughly 64,000 clones, with 80% to 90% as singletons. Material for sequencing was blood. The origin of the receptors is a boy aged 5 to 17 with severe ulcerative colitis. CDR3s include the opening cysteine and the closing phenylalanine or tryptophan. The order of the fields is clone size, J gene, D gene, V gene, CDR3 protein, CDR3 DNA. D genes are given only for firm matches. Some rows have no size entry. The others give once, few or many, or a class for an expanded clone.

>-|TRBJ2-3|TRBD2|TRBV5-1
CASSTGTSVPTDTQYF
TGCGCCAGCAGCACCGGGACTAGCGTACCCACAGATACGCAGTATTTT
>-|TRBJ2-5|TRBD1|TRBV9
CASSVAGQGGYQETQYF
TGTGCCAGCAGCGTAGCGGGACAGGGGGGTTACCAAGAGACCCAGTACTTC
>-|TRBJ2-3|-|TRBV10-3
CAISPTGFPDTQYF
TGTGCCATCAGTCCCACGGGATTTCCAGATACGCAGTATTTT
>-|TRBJ2-3|TRBD1|TRBV2
CASSEPTTTGLTDTQYF
TGTGCCAGCAGTGAACCGACGACGACAGGGTTGACAGATACGCAGTATTTT
>-|TRBJ1-5|-|TRBV6-1
CASSDTLYQPQHF
TGTGCCAGCAGTGACACTTTATATCAGCCCCAGCATTTT
>-|TRBJ1-2|-|TRBV5-1
CASSLPSSDNYGYTF
TGCGCCAGCAGCTTGCCCTCTTCGGATAACTATGGCTACACCTTC
>-|TRBJ1-1|-|TRBV15
CATSRDIPLEGLVDGTEAFF
TGTGCCACCAGCAGAGATATCCCTCTTGAGGGACTCGTGGATGGTACTGAAGCTTTCTTT
>-|TRBJ2-1|TRBD2|TRBV10-3
CAISEGAGTSVHNEQFF
TGTGCCATCAGTGAGGGGGCGGGGACTAGCGTTCACAATGAGCAGTTCTTC
>-|TRBJ2-5|-|TRBV11-3
CASSLGYQETQYF
TGTGCCAGCAGCTTAGGGTACCAAGAGACCCAGTACTTC
>-|TRBJ2-2|-|TRBV27
CASSFLNTGELFF
TGTGCCAGCAGTTTCTTGAACACCGGGGAGCTGTTTTTT
>-|TRBJ2-7|TRBD1|TRBV10-3
CAISVGQGAGYEQYF
TGTGCCATCAGTGTGGGACAGGGGGCGGGCTACGAGCAGTACTTC
>-|TRBJ2-1|-|TRBV7-2
CASSLWGEGNEQFF
TGTGCCAGCAGCTTATGGGGAGAGGGCAATGAGCAGTTCTTC
>-|TRBJ1-2|TRBD1|TRBV9
CASSVGQGVYGYTF
TGTGCCAGCAGCGTAGGACAGGGGGTCTATGGCTACACCTTC
>-|TRBJ2-1|-|TRBV10-3
CAISESTSYNEQFF
TGTGCCATCAGTGAGTCGACCTCCTACAATGAGCAGTTCTTC
>-|TRBJ2-3|TRBD2|TRBV27
CASGTSGGTDTQYF
TGTGCCAGCGGAACCAGCGGGGGCACAGATACGCAGTATTTT
>-|TRBJ2-1|TRBD2|TRBV13
CASSSPGAGDYNEQFF
TGTGCCAGCAGCTCCCCCGGAGCGGGAGACTACAATGAGCAGTTCTTC
>-|TRBJ1-4|-|TRBV6-4
CASSDSIRLDRSFRGANEKLFF
TGTGCCAGCAGTGACTCGATCAGGCTCGACCGAAGCTTTAGGGGAGCTAATGAAAAACTGTTTTTT
>-|TRBJ2-1|TRBD2|TRBV12-5
CASGEGLAGPYNEQFF
TGTGCTAGTGGAGAGGGACTAGCGGGCCCATACAATGAGCAGTTCTTC
>-|TRBJ2-1|TRBD2|TRBV7-9
CASSPGPSGIHEQFF
TGTGCCAGCAGCCCAGGGCCTAGCGGGATCCATGAGCAGTTCTTC
>-|TRBJ2-7|-|TRBV4-3
CASSPSRAGEQYF
TGCGCCAGCAGCCCGTCCCGGGCTGGCGAGCAGTACTTC
>-|TRBJ1-2|TRBD1|TRBV19
CASTAQTGGRPGYTF
TGTGCCAGTACCGCCCAGACAGGGGGCCGGCCTGGCTACACCTTC
>medium-sized|TRBJ2-3|-|TRBV29-1
CSVEDGVTSLTDTQYF
TGCAGCGTTGAAGATGGGGTCACCTCCCTCACAGATACGCAGTATTTT
>-|TRBJ2-7|-|TRBV10-3
CAISDPQASRWAGYEQYF
TGTGCCATCAGCGATCCGCAAGCTTCGCGGTGGGCGGGCTACGAGCAGTACTTC
>-|TRBJ1-1|-|TRBV30
CACVGDLRGAEAFF
TGTGCTTGTGTAGGGGATTTGAGGGGCGCTGAAGCTTTCTTT
>-|TRBJ1-1|-|TRBV7-6
CASSSPSGRTEAFF
TGTGCCAGCAGCTCGCCTTCGGGGAGGACTGAAGCTTTCTTT
>-|TRBJ2-1|TRBD2|TRBV7-9
CASSREGSGYNEQFF
TGTGCCAGCAGCCGGGAGGGTAGCGGGTACAATGAGCAGTTCTTC
>-|TRBJ2-7|TRBD1|TRBV6-5
CASSYAGTGDYEQYF
TGTGCCAGCAGTTACGCCGGGACAGGGGACTACGAGCAGTACTTC
>-|TRBJ2-7|TRBD1|TRBV30
CAWSPGQSYEQYF
TGTGCCTGGAGTCCGGGACAGAGCTACGAGCAGTACTTC
>-|TRBJ2-7|-|TRBV6-6
CASSIPSYEQYF
TGTGCCAGCAGCATACCCTCCTACGAGCAGTACTTC
>-|TRBJ2-6|-|TRBV5-1
CASSFDGAGANVLTF
TGCGCCAGCAGCTTTGACGGCGCTGGGGCCAACGTCCTGACTTTC
>-|TRBJ1-3|-|TRBV18
CASSPGSGQGSGNTIYF
TGTGCCAGCTCACCAGGGTCGGGACAAGGTTCTGGAAACACCATATATTTT
>-|TRBJ2-3|-|TRBV7-4
CASSVVFSTDTQYF
TGTGCCAGCAGTGTTGTGTTTAGCACAGATACGCAGTATTTT
>-|TRBJ2-4|TRBD1|TRBV30
CAWSTPGQIAKNIQYF
TGTGCCTGGAGCACTCCGGGACAGATAGCCAAAAACATTCAGTACTTC
>-|TRBJ2-7|-|TRBV7-2
CASSLIASDNSYEQYF
TGTGCCAGCAGCTTAATAGCTAGCGACAACTCCTACGAGCAGTACTTC
>few|TRBJ2-2|-|TRBV10-1
CASSEFATGELFF
TGCGCCAGCAGTGAGTTTGCCACCGGGGAGCTGTTTTTT
>-|TRBJ2-1|TRBD2|TRBV7-6
CASSLLAGEVGYNEQFF
TGTGCCAGCAGCTTACTAGCGGGAGAAGTAGGGTACAATGAGCAGTTCTTC
>-|TRBJ2-1|-|TRBV15
CATSRDLGPSYNEQFF
TGTGCCACCAGCAGAGATCTGGGTCCATCCTACAATGAGCAGTTCTTC
>few|TRBJ1-1|-|TRBV19
CASSTANTEAFF
TGTGCCAGTAGTACAGCGAACACTGAAGCTTTCTTT